This T cell receptor beta chain is drawn from a study of control samples from healthy donors and cancer patients. TCRdb's copy holds only in-frame clones and misses some; the assay was immunoSEQ multiplex PCR. The table shows roughly 55,000 clones, with roughly 90% occurring only once. The germline V gene has CDR1 LGHNT and CDR2 FRNRAP. With 4 bases clipped from V and 0 bases from J, the junction kept 15 bases outside the gene matches. The CDR3 has 19 residues. Sequencing was done on a sample of blood. This chain connects TRBV12-5 to TRBJ1-5; 7 bases are shared with TRBD1. The clonotype comes from a man in his fifties in good health. The DNA for the CDR3 is TGTGCTAGTGGTTCCAACAGGGGTTGGGAGGACTATAGCAATCAGCCCCAGCATTTT. The encoded protein is CASGSNRGWEDYSNQPQHF.